This note documents a single T cell receptor (beta chain) sequence. This clone was recorded a few times. The antigen this receptor binds is unknown. No quality values exist for individual bases; no much larger clone is one base distant. This sample is part of a study of shared clonotypes between healthy human individuals (dated by TCRdb to about 2020). The study in broad terms: The cohort included a few men and a couple of women between 18 and 49 years of age. For each donor, three plates each were used for CD4 naive and CD4 memory, two plates were used for CD8 naive, and one plate was used for CD8 memory. The study deeply sequenced blood TCR repertoires of about 5 healthy adults to estimate repertoire size and the extent of clonotype sharing between individuals. Libraries were prepared and TCR repertoires were sequenced by different laboratories using diverse techniques, in order to increase sequencing depth and limit assay-specific biases. Between about 0.94 and 8.9 billion PBMCs per donor were obtained by leukapheresis. Beyond this particular receptor, the publication reports: Sampling was restricted to blood, and TCR repertoires in tissue are likely to differ from TCR repertoires in blood. Larger estimated clonotype richness was generally found for naive subsets than for memory subsets. Because the study included only a small number of donors, the genetic and exposure-history diversity represented was limited. When a handful of donors were compared, the shared fraction of clonotypes was 5% to 6.5% for naive CD4, about 4% for naive CD8, more than 2% for memory CD4, and around 0.37% for memory CD8. Rarefaction of sorted-subset datasets indicated incomplete sequencing despite the large sequencing depth. Higher generation probabilities were observed for clonotypes shared by all four sorted-subset donors than for non-shared clonotypes. Pairwise subsampling led to the expectation that sequencing depth would affect the degree of clonotype sharing among donors.

The donors were healthy, HIV-negative adults with no recently reported acute infections or vaccinations. Only Caucasian adults living in Nashville, Tennessee, USA were represented among the donors. CD4+ T cells were enriched by magnetic negative selection, after which naive cells were positively selected on CD45RA and the negative fraction was taken as the memory subset. Blood was collected by leukapheresis, and PBMCs were isolated by Ficoll-Histopaque density gradient centrifugation and then cryopreserved in liquid nitrogen vapor phase. Analytical flow cytometry was used to check the purity and quantity of each magnetically sorted T cell population. Genomic DNA was isolated from each sorted fraction and quantified by UV absorbance on a Nanodrop 2000c. TCR CDR3 regions were amplified from genomic DNA by multiplex PCR using the deep immunoSEQ assay. For each cell subset, the extracted genomic DNA was distributed evenly across all wells of several immunoSEQ 96-well plates, and each plate served as one replicate. Each replicate PCR for sorted subsets received roughly 200 ng genomic DNA, equal to about 29,000 T cell genomes. Purified libraries were measured with a Qubit 3.0 fluorometer, size-checked on a Bioanalyzer 2100, and measured again with the KAPA Library Quantification kit. Every immunoSEQ 96-well plate was sequenced on a dedicated single-read 150-cycle Illumina NextSeq 550 flow cell. In the source study's methods: Because the immunoSEQ output held only junctional sequences and lacked quality scores, the filtering could not match the filtering applied to full-length reads. To assign V/J genes and CDR3, sequences were annotated against IMGT germline references using PyIR, a Python wrapper for IgBLAST v1.9. Reads with weak V/J assignments (E-value above 1e-6), missing CDR3, stop codons, out-of-frame junctions, or ambiguous translated residues were removed. V3J clonotypes were defined as sequences sharing an identical inferred V gene, J gene, and CDR3 amino acid sequence. Percentage overlap between repertoires was calculated by dividing the number of shared unique clonotypes by the size of the smaller repertoire. Three approaches were used to assess repertoire richness: RTK rarefaction, the Chao1 estimator, and Recon v2.1 estimates of unobserved clonotypes. OLGA was used to compute generation probabilities for all TCRbeta clonotypes that the gDNA method yielded from a few donors. Not all clones reach the TCRdb copy of this immuneACCESS table, which keeps in-frame sequences only. Checked studies attribute under half of the gap to unresolved V genes and leave the rest unexplained. V and J calls and clone size are those listed in that table; D and trimming were worked out from the DNA. Counted in this sample were about 2.4 million clones; 93% of them appeared once. 0.36% of the sample is held by the ten biggest clonotypes.

The CDR3, cysteine through phenylalanine, is 15 amino acids long. Only CDR3 DNA is held: 45 bases, read in frame from base 1. Deletion took 0 bases off V and 6 bases off J, with a span of 17 bases between the germline ends. Taken from the germline V gene (reference sequence), the CDR1 and CDR2 loops are GTSNPN and SVGIG. The rearranged segments are TRBV30 and TRBJ1-2; no D segment can be confidently identified. The receptor was isolated from a man aged 18 to 30 in good health. Some clones in this sample may be carry-over from other donors' samples. The material sequenced was naive CD4+ T cells from PBMCs. This sample's cell subset or site label indicates: CD45RA+ positively selected. CDR3 region: CAWSVSRGTLHGYTF. The DNA sequence is as follows: TGTGCCTGGAGTGTATCGCGGGGAACCCTTCATGGCTACACCTTC.